The clone carrying this TCR beta chain was found a few times. Its target is unknown. CDR3 length: 15 amino acids. Germline V lookup: CDR1 SQVTM, CDR2 ANQGSEA. V was shortened by 1 base and J by 5 bases, with 15 bases between the two germline ends. The entry originates in a study of memory CD4+ T cells and cytomegalovirus serostatus. At the level of the study: Healthy Belgian adult donors included several CMV-positive and 24 CMV-negative people.

The sort gate was single viable CD3+CD4+CD8-CD45RO+ cells for memory CD4+ T cells. Total CD4+ T cells were enriched by CD4 positive selection. The study's findings and limits: The CMV-associated TCR signature appears largely within the CD4+ memory repertoire.

In the study's own analysis: After removing out-of-frame reads, millions of distinct TCRbeta sequences remained. TCRdb's copy holds only in-frame clones and misses some; the assay was immunoSEQ multiplex PCR. V, J and clone size derive from that table, while D and trimming were established from the DNA sequence. This table has 55,000 to 60,000 clones, roughly 77% appearing once. Sequencing was carried out using memory CD4+ T cells from blood. The genes are TRBV29-1 and TRBJ2-1, with D perhaps TRBD2 (6 bases). This receptor was taken from an adult in good health and CMV-seronegative. The CDR3 region is CSVEGERVSNNEQFF. CDR3 DNA sequence: TGCAGCGTTGAAGGCGAGCGGGTTAGTAACAATGAGCAGTTCTTC.